This TCR beta chain was sequenced during a study of post-analysis software for immune sequencing data. Study overall: Recorded disease courses covered relapsing-remitting, secondary progressive and progressive-relapsing multiple sclerosis. Some patients had no subtype annotation.

For this clonotype: Antigen specificity is unknown.

Study-level results: Those with multiple sclerosis, the patient group, showed significantly lower normalized Chao1 diversity than controls. With F measure, samples from one preparation batch clustered together strongly. Patients carried roughly 5 TRBV segments more frequently than controls did, and TRBV5-6, TRBV5-1 and TRBV20-1 were among them.

The CDR3 loop spans 13 amino acids. Germline V gene sequence: CDR1 SGHRS, CDR2 YFSETQ. V gave up 5 bases and J gave up 5 bases, with 13 bases separating them. Unique molecular identifiers were present in the TCR beta cDNA libraries. Starting from roughly 1 to 10 million T cells, the study yielded about 500,000 cDNA molecules. TCRdb recomputed calls from the PCR reads with MiXCR, one row per CDR3 protein. The table lists fewer than 850,000 distinct CDR3 sequences, roughly 46% of them singletons. The genes are TRBV5-1 and TRBJ2-5, with D tentatively TRBD2 (5 bases). Sequenced material: blood. The sequence came from a girl between 5 and 17 years old with multiple sclerosis. Here the CDR3 DNA reads TGCGCCAGCAGTCCCCCAGCGGAGGAGACCCAGTACTTC. It translates to CASSPPAEETQYF. The entire variable domain, with the rest obtained from reference TRBV5-1 and TRBJ2-5, is as follows: KAGVTQTPRYLIKTRGQQVTLSCSPISGHRSVSWYQQTPGQGLQFLFEYFSETQRNKGNFPGRFSGRQFSNSRSEMNVSTLELGDSALYLCASSPPAEETQYFGPGTRLLVL.